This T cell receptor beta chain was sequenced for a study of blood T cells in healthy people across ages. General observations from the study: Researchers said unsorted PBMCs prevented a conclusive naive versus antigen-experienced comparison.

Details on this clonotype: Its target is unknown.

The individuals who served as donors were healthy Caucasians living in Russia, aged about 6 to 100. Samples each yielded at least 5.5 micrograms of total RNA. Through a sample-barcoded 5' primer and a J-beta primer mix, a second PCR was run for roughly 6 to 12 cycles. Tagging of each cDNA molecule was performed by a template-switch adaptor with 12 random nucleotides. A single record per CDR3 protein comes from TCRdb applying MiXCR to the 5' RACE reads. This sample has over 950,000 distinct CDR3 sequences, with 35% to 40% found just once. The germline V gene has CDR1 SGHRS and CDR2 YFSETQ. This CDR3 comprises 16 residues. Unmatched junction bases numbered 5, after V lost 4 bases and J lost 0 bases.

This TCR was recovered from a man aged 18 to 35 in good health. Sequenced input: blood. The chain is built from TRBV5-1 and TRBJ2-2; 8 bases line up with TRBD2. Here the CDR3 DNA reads TGCGCCAGCAGCGAATATAGCGGGGCGAACACCGGGGAGCTGTTTTTT. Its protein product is CASSEYSGANTGELFF.